These 23 T cell receptor beta chains came from one sample sequenced in a study of PD-L1 blockade in urothelial cancer. Profiled with immunoSEQ multiplex PCR; TCRdb holds only in-frame clones, not every one. The table records 45,000 to 65,000 clones, nearly 85% of them present only once. The sample consisted of PBMCs, taken around atezolizumab (anti-PD-L1) treatment. Receptors were obtained from a middle-aged man with urothelial cancer.

This clone was seen just once. CDR3 amino acids: CASSLATGEAFF. In nucleotides, the CDR3 is TGTGCCAGCAGCTTAGCTACAGGGGAAGCTTTCTTT. This chain uses TRBV11-3 with TRBJ1-1, with D possibly TRBD1 on 6 matching bases. CDR3 length equals 12 residues. Trimming cost V 1 base and J 8 bases, with 8 bases left between them. Germline V CDR1 and CDR2: SGHNT, YENEEA.

As DNA, the CDR3 is TGTGCCACCCATCACTTCCGGGACTCACCCCAGGATACGCAGTATTTT. It is translated as CATHHFRDSPQDTQYF. The chain recombines TRBV21-1 with TRBJ2-3; whether TRBD2, the table's D call, matches the DNA was not checked. TRBV21-1 is termed a pseudogene. The CDR3 sequence is 16 residues long.

The genes are TRBV4-1 and TRBJ1-5, with 12 bases identical to TRBD1. V lost 0 bases, J lost 6 bases, and 9 bases stayed unmatched. The CDR3 has 18 residues. Germline assignment: CDR1 MGHRA and CDR2 YSYEKL. Here the CDR3 reads CASSQEKWDRGLVQPQHF. The CDR3 coding sequence is TGCGCCAGCAGCCAAGAGAAATGGGACAGGGGGCTCGTTCAGCCCCAGCATTTT.

This clone was observed a handful of times. The chain joins TRBV30 to TRBJ1-1; D gene uncertain. The CDR3 has 13 residues. V was pared by 0 bases and J by 11 bases, with 16 bases between. Germline V gene sequence: CDR1 GTSNPN, CDR2 SVGIG (reference sequence). DNA of the CDR3: TGTGCCTGGAGTGTAGAGGAATCAGTGAGGGCTTTCTTT. Translated, it gives CAWSVEESVRAFF.

The rearrangement joins TRBV9 to TRBJ2-7; maybe TRBD2 (6 bases). V gave up 4 bases and J gave up 5 bases, with 19 bases separating them. The CDR3 totals 15 residues. Germline V lookup: CDR1 SGDLS, CDR2 YYNGEE. The CDR3 spells CASSSGSGQANEQYF. The CDR3 nucleotides read TGTGCCAGCAGCTCCGGGAGCGGACAAGCGAACGAGCAGTACTTC.

This clone was recorded a few times. The J gene is TRBJ1-4, the V gene TRBV5-6, with D perhaps matching TRBD1 (5 bases). Between the trimmed V and J ends, which lost 0 bases and 5 bases, there was a span of 17 bases. The CDR3 loop spans 17 amino acids. Germline V gene data show CDR1 as SGHDT and CDR2 as YYEEEE. This CDR3 is CASSLGRGRGLNEKLFF. CDR3 bases: TGTGCCAGCAGCTTGGGCCGGGGGAGGGGCCTAAATGAAAAACTGTTTTTT.

The rearrangement links TRBV7-9 to TRBJ2-1; 10 bases align to TRBD2. This CDR3 has 15 residues. CDR1 and CDR2 from the germline V gene are SEHNR and FQNEAQ (reference sequence). With 5 bases clipped from V and 8 bases from J, the junction kept 9 bases outside the gene matches. CDR3 region: CASSLSGRAKDEQFF. In DNA form, the CDR3 reads TGTGCCAGCAGCCTGAGCGGGAGGGCCAAAGATGAGCAGTTCTTC.

The rearrangement links TRBV28 to TRBJ2-6; 14 bases match TRBD2. CDR3 length equals 20 residues. Trimming removed 4 bases from V and 0 bases from J; junction bases left unmatched: 8. Germline values: CDR1 MDHEN, CDR2 SYDVKM. CDR3 protein: CASSSGTSGSSFSGANVLTF. CDR3 in DNA: TGTGCCAGCAGTTCAGGGACTAGCGGGAGTTCGTTCTCTGGGGCCAACGTCCTGACTTTC.

This chain links TRBV5-1 with TRBJ2-1, with 12 bases aligning to TRBD2. This CDR3 has 17 amino acids. Germline CDR1 SGHRS, CDR2 YFSETQ. Trimming at V came to 0 bases and at J to 7 bases, leaving 8 bases not matched to a gene. The CDR3 nucleotides read TGCGCCAGCAGCTTGGTGACTAGCGGGAGCGCGGGGAATGAGCAGTTCTTC. This gives the protein CASSLVTSGSAGNEQFF.

In this sample, this clone turned up once. This chain connects TRBV14 to TRBJ2-7; 14 positions match TRBD2. The V gene end was trimmed by 6 bases and the J gene end by 0 bases; junction bases not matched to a gene: 4. Germline loops: CDR1 SGHDN, CDR2 FVKESK. The CDR3 runs 16 residues. CDR3 in DNA: TGTGCCAGCAGTCGACTAGCGGGAGGGAGCTCCTACGAGCAGTACTTC. It encodes CASSRLAGGSSYEQYF.

V gene TRBV7-9 combines with J gene TRBJ2-2; D is uncertain. The germline CDR1 and CDR2 sequences are SEHNR and FQNEAQ (reference sequence). The CDR3 spans 14 residues. V lost 4 bases and J lost 0, with 6 bases in between. CDR3 DNA: TGTGCCAGCAGCTCCGGAGCGAACACCGGGGAGCTGTTTTTT. Translation: CASSSGANTGELFF. Using reference TRBV7-9 and TRBJ2-2 for the parts outside the CDR3, the full variable domain is DTGVSQNPRHKITKRGQNVTFRCDPISEHNRLYWYRQTLGQGPEFLTYFQNEAQLEKSRLLSDRFSAERPKGSFSTLEIQRTEQGDSAMYLCASSSGANTGELFFGEGSRLTVL.

The rearrangement uses TRBV10-3 and TRBJ2-1; 9 nucleotides line up with TRBD1. CDR1 is ENHRY, CDR2 SYGVKD, per germline. The V segment lost 4 bases and the J segment 7 bases; nucleotides outside the gene matches: 2. This CDR3 is built from 13 residues. Here the CDR3 reads CAISVGQGNEQFF. The CDR3 DNA reads TGTGCCATCAGTGTAGGACAGGGGAATGAGCAGTTCTTC.

V and J are TRBV19 and TRBJ1-1; D gene uncertain. Trimming shortened V by 4 bases and J by 1 base, and 13 bases separated the two germline ends. Germline V gene data show CDR1 as LNHDA and CDR2 as SQIVND (reference sequence). This CDR3 has 15 amino acids. The chain's CDR3 is CASSNPGEPNTEAFF. The CDR3 nucleotides are TGTGCCAGTAGTAATCCCGGGGAGCCGAACACTGAAGCTTTCTTT.

This chain joins TRBV11-3 and TRBJ2-6, with 8 nucleotides matching TRBD2. The CDR3 has 18 residues. CDR1 is SGHNT, CDR2 YENEEA, per germline. J lost 3 bases, V lost 0 bases, and 7 bases had no gene match. CDR3 in DNA: TGTGCCAGCAGCTTAGAAACTCCGGGGGGGGTTGGGGCCAACGTCCTGACTTTC. Translated: CASSLETPGGVGANVLTF.

The chain is built from TRBV28 and TRBJ2-1; 8 bases align to TRBD1. J gave up 10 bases and V 7 bases, and 15 bases lay outside the gene matches. Germline V gene lookup returns CDR1 MDHEN and CDR2 SYDVKM. This CDR3 is 15 amino acids long. CDR3 in DNA: TGTGCCAGCACCCCCTCGACAGGGGCGTTGGCAGAGCAGTTCTTC. Translation: CASTPSTGALAEQFF.

This clone was counted once. The V call is TRBV15, the J call TRBJ2-1, with 9 bases fitting TRBD1. Germline V lookup: CDR1 LNHNV, CDR2 YYDKDF (reference sequence). This CDR3 region has 16 residues. With V trimmed by 0 bases and J by 4 bases, 4 bases remained unmatched. The CDR3 loop reads CATSRELGTGYNEQFF. The CDR3 bases are TGTGCCACCAGCAGAGAACTAGGGACAGGGTACAATGAGCAGTTCTTC.

V and J are TRBV7-2 and TRBJ2-3; D is ambiguous. The CDR3 length is 15 residues. From germline, CDR1 is SGHTA and CDR2 FQGNSA. V shed 0 bases and J shed 4 bases, with 11 bases lying between them. The CDR3 here is CASSLAVAAADTQYF. The DNA for the CDR3 is TGTGCCAGCAGCTTAGCAGTGGCGGCGGCAGATACGCAGTATTTT.

The chain carries TRBV19 and TRBJ2-7; 7 bases fit TRBD2. CDR1 LNHDA and CDR2 SQIVND come from the germline V gene (reference sequence). The length of the CDR3 is 13 residues. Trimming took 10 bases from V and 0 from J; bases not matched to a gene: 6. CDR3 in amino acids: CATRGKSSYEQYF. DNA of the CDR3: TGTGCCACGCGGGGGAAAAGCTCCTACGAGCAGTACTTC.

CDR3 region: CASSHLAGGADTQYF. The CDR3 DNA reads TGTGCCAGCAGCCATCTAGCGGGAGGGGCAGATACGCAGTATTTT. This chain links TRBV14 with TRBJ2-3, with 12 positions matching TRBD2. The CDR3 totals 15 residues. V lost 3 bases and J lost 4; bases outside the gene matches: 2. Per the germline V gene, CDR1 is SGHDN and CDR2 is FVKESK.

This clone was counted only a few times. The chain couples TRBV29-1 to TRBJ2-1; D remains ambiguous. This CDR3 has 14 amino acids. The V end lost 4 bases, the J end lost 0 bases, and 10 bases lay between the germline ends. CDR1 and CDR2 (germline): SQVTM, ANQGSEA. CDR3 amino acids: CSVAGLPSYNEQFF. CDR3 nucleotides: TGCAGCGTTGCCGGTTTACCCTCCTACAATGAGCAGTTCTTC.

This chain uses TRBV5-4 with TRBJ2-5; possible D gene TRBD1, 5 bases. V was clipped by 3 bases and J by 6 bases, with 12 bases between them. CDR3 length equals 13 residues. Looked up from germline, CDR1 is SGHNT and CDR2 is YYREEE (reference sequence). CDR3 in amino acids: CASSYVGLQTQYF. As DNA, the CDR3 is TGTGCCAGCAGCTACGTGGGGCTCCAGACCCAGTACTTC.

CDR3 in DNA: TGTGCCAGCAGTTGGGGAGAGCGGGGAGAGACCCAGTACTTC. Translation: CASSWGERGETQYF. This chain links TRBV28 with TRBJ2-5; 7 bases are shared with TRBD2. Trimming cost V 4 bases and J 4 bases; bases outside gene matches: 6. Looked up from germline, CDR1 is MDHEN and CDR2 is SYDVKM. CDR3 size: 14 residues.

V usage is TRBV11-3 and J usage is TRBJ2-7, with 8 bases aligning to TRBD2. This CDR3 spans 14 amino acids. Trimming took 8 bases from V and 0 from J; bases not matched to a gene: 6. CDR1 SGHNT and CDR2 YENEEA come from the germline V gene. The CDR3 DNA is TGTGCCAGCTCCCCCGCGGGGGGCTCCTACGAGCAGTACTTC. Amino acid sequence: CASSPAGGSYEQYF. The full variable domain, with the rest looked up from reference TRBV11-3 and TRBJ2-7, is EAGVVQSPRYKIIEKKQPVAFWCNPISGHNTLYWYLQNLGQGPELLIRYENEEAVDDSQLPKDRFSAERLKGVDSTLKIQPAELGDSAVYLCASSPAGGSYEQYFGPGTRLTVT.